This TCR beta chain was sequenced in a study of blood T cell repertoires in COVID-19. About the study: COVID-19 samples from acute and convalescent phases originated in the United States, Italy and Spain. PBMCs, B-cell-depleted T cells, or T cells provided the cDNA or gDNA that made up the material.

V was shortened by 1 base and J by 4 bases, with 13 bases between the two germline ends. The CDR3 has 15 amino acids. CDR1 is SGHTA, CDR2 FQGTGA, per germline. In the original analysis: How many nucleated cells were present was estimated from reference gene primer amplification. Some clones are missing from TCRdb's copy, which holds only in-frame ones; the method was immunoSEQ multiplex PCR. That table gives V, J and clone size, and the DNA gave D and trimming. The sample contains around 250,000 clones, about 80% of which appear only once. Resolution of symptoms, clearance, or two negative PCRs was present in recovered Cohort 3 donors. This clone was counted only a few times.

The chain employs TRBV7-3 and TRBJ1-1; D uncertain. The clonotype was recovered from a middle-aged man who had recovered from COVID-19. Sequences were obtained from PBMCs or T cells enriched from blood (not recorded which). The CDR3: CASSLMAPIITEAFF. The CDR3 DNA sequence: TGTGCCAGCAGCTTAATGGCACCCATCATCACTGAAGCTTTCTTT.